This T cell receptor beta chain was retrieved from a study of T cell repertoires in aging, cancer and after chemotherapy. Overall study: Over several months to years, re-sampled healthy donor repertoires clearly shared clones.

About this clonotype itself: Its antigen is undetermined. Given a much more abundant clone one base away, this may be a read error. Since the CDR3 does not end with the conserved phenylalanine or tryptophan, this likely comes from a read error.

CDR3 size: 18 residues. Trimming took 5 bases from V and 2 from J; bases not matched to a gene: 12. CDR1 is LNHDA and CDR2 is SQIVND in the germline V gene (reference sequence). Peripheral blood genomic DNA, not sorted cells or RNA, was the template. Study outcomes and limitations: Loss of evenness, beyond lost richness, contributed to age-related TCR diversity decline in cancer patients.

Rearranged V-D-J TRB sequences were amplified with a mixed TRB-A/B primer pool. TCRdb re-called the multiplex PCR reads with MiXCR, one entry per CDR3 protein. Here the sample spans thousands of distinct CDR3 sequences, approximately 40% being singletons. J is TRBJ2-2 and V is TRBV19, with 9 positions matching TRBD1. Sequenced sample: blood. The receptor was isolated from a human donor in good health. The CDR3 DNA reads TGTGCCAGTAGTGGAAAACCCGGGACAGGGCCTAACACCGGGGAGCTGTTTTCT. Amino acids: CASSGKPGTGPNTGELFS.